The rows below give T cell receptor beta chains drawn from one sample of a study of cytomegalovirus exposure and HLA in healthy donors. Sequencing was performed with immunoSEQ multiplex PCR; in TCRdb, only in-frame clones are kept and a portion is missing. In the table there are some 150,000 clones, 75% to 85% of which are singletons. Sequenced: PBMCs. The receptor set was obtained from a woman aged 40 to 55 in good health and CMV-seronegative. Each CDR3 is given with its conserved first and last residue. A D gene is named only where the DNA matches it firmly. Some rows mark clone size as missing; the rest say once, few, many or name a class of expanded clone.

D gene: -; clone size: -; J gene: TRBJ1-4; V gene: TRBV6-5; CDR3 DNA: TGTGCCAGCAGTAGGGACACTGCAACTAATGAAAAACTGTTTTTT; CDR3 protein: CASSRDTATNEKLFF
D gene: TRBD1; clone size: -; J gene: TRBJ1-6; V gene: TRBV5-1; CDR3 DNA: TGCGCCAGCAGCTTGGCCGAACAGGGGTTCTCCTATAATTCACCCCTCCACTTT; CDR3 protein: CASSLAEQGFSYNSPLHF
D gene: -; clone size: -; J gene: TRBJ2-5; V gene: TRBV5-1; CDR3 DNA: TGCGCCAGCAGATCCCTAACAGAACAAGAGACCCAGTACTTC; CDR3 protein: CASRSLTEQETQYF
D gene: -; clone size: -; J gene: TRBJ2-6; V gene: TRBV11-2; CDR3 DNA: TGTGCCAGCAGCTTATCCCATTTGGGCGAGAACGTCCTGACTTTC; CDR3 protein: CASSLSHLGENVLTF
D gene: -; clone size: -; J gene: TRBJ2-2; V gene: TRBV5-1; CDR3 DNA: TGCGCCAGCAGGTGGGGGGGGGCGACGACCGGGGAGCTGTTTTTT; CDR3 protein: CASRWGGATTGELFF
D gene: -; clone size: many; J gene: TRBJ1-1; V gene: TRBV4-3; CDR3 DNA: TGCGCCAGCAGCCGCCGGGAGAACACTGAAGCTTTCTTT; CDR3 protein: CASSRRENTEAFF
D gene: -; clone size: once; J gene: TRBJ1-1; V gene: TRBV4-1; CDR3 DNA: TGCGCCAGCAGCCAACAGGGTTCCGAAGCTTTCTTT; CDR3 protein: CASSQQGSEAFF
D gene: -; clone size: -; J gene: TRBJ2-5; V gene: TRBV5-6; CDR3 DNA: TGTGCCAGCAGCTTAAAGGCGGGACAGACCCAAGAGACCCAGTACTTC; CDR3 protein: CASSLKAGQTQETQYF
D gene: TRBD1; clone size: -; J gene: TRBJ2-5; V gene: TRBV2; CDR3 DNA: TGTGCCAGCAGTGAAATGGGGACGGCCCAGGGGGTGAGGGAGACCCAGTACTTC; CDR3 protein: CASSEMGTAQGVRETQYF
D gene: -; clone size: -; J gene: TRBJ1-1; V gene: TRBV18; CDR3 DNA: TGTGCCAGCTCACTTGGAGACAGGTACACTGAAGCTTTCTTT; CDR3 protein: CASSLGDRYTEAFF
D gene: -; clone size: -; J gene: TRBJ1-1; V gene: TRBV5-1; CDR3 DNA: TGCGCCAGCAGCTTGGGAACAATGAACACTGAAGCTTTCTTT; CDR3 protein: CASSLGTMNTEAFF
D gene: -; clone size: -; J gene: TRBJ1-5; V gene: TRBV7-2; CDR3 DNA: TGTGCCAGCAGCTTAGCCTCCAATCAGCCCCAGCATTTT; CDR3 protein: CASSLASNQPQHF
D gene: -; clone size: -; J gene: TRBJ1-3; V gene: TRBV5-1; CDR3 DNA: TGCGCCAGCAGCCTGGCCGACGGAGGAGGAAACACCATATATTTT; CDR3 protein: CASSLADGGGNTIYF
D gene: -; clone size: -; J gene: TRBJ2-1; V gene: TRBV19; CDR3 DNA: TGTGCCAGTAGTTCCGGGACTTCCCTGTCCTACAATGAGCAGTTCTTC; CDR3 protein: CASSSGTSLSYNEQFF
D gene: TRBD1; clone size: -; J gene: TRBJ2-7; V gene: TRBV4-1; CDR3 DNA: TGCGCCAGCAGCCAAGTAAGAGACAGGGGGAACGAGCAGTACTTC; CDR3 protein: CASSQVRDRGNEQYF
D gene: -; clone size: -; J gene: TRBJ1-2; V gene: TRBV2; CDR3 DNA: TGTGCCAGCAGTGTCCGGTCTTACCTCGTCGGCTACACCTTC; CDR3 protein: CASSVRSYLVGYTF
D gene: -; clone size: -; J gene: TRBJ1-5; V gene: TRBV4-2; CDR3 DNA: TGTGCCAGCAGCCAAGGAGGGGGGGCAGGGATGGGCAATCAGCCCCAGCATTTT; CDR3 protein: CASSQGGGAGMGNQPQHF
D gene: -; clone size: -; J gene: TRBJ2-1; V gene: TRBV5-1; CDR3 DNA: TGCGCCAGCAGCTTGGGTCACGGAACAGGCTCCTACAATGAGCAGTTCTTC; CDR3 protein: CASSLGHGTGSYNEQFF
D gene: TRBD1; clone size: -; J gene: TRBJ2-2; V gene: TRBV7-7; CDR3 DNA: TGTGCCAGCAGCCAGGACAGGGGGGCCGGGGAGCTGTTTTTT; CDR3 protein: CASSQDRGAGELFF
D gene: -; clone size: -; J gene: TRBJ2-6; V gene: TRBV5-4; CDR3 DNA: TGTGCCAGCACCTCCGGAGGCAGAACTGGGGCCAACGTCCTGACTTTC; CDR3 protein: CASTSGGRTGANVLTF
D gene: TRBD1; clone size: -; J gene: TRBJ1-5; V gene: TRBV7-9; CDR3 DNA: TGTGCCAGCAGCCGGGGGACAGGGCGTGATCAGCCCCAGCATTTT; CDR3 protein: CASSRGTGRDQPQHF
D gene: TRBD1; clone size: -; J gene: TRBJ1-5; V gene: TRBV5-6; CDR3 DNA: TGTGCCAGCAGCTTGAGCTGGGACAGGGGTAGAAGTCAGCCCCAGCATTTT; CDR3 protein: CASSLSWDRGRSQPQHF
D gene: -; clone size: -; J gene: TRBJ1-1; V gene: TRBV7-9; CDR3 DNA: TGTGCCAGCATCCACAGGGAGATGAACACTGAAGCTTTCTTT; CDR3 protein: CASIHREMNTEAFF
D gene: TRBD2; clone size: once; J gene: TRBJ2-2; V gene: TRBV10-1; CDR3 DNA: TGCGCCAGCAGTGAACCTAGCGGGCTTAACACCGGGGAGCTGTTTTTT; CDR3 protein: CASSEPSGLNTGELFF
D gene: -; clone size: -; J gene: TRBJ1-1; V gene: TRBV5-1; CDR3 DNA: TGCGCCAGCAGCTTGGAACCAGAACCTCTTGAAGCTTTCTTT; CDR3 protein: CASSLEPEPLEAFF
D gene: -; clone size: once; J gene: TRBJ1-2; V gene: TRBV28; CDR3 DNA: TGTGCCAGCAGTCTACCACTGTCCTATGGCTACACCTTC; CDR3 protein: CASSLPLSYGYTF
D gene: TRBD1; clone size: -; J gene: TRBJ1-5; V gene: TRBV27; CDR3 DNA: TGTGCCAGCAGTTTCGGACAGGGCGATCAGCCCCAGCATTTT; CDR3 protein: CASSFGQGDQPQHF
D gene: -; clone size: few; J gene: TRBJ1-2; V gene: TRBV28; CDR3 DNA: TGTGCCAGCAGGAACCTGGACAGTGGCTACACCTTC; CDR3 protein: CASRNLDSGYTF
D gene: -; clone size: -; J gene: TRBJ1-5; V gene: TRBV10-3; CDR3 DNA: TGTGCCATCAGTGAGTCACCCGGCAGCGATCAGCCCCAGCATTTT; CDR3 protein: CAISESPGSDQPQHF
D gene: TRBD1; clone size: once; J gene: TRBJ1-4; V gene: TRBV5-6; CDR3 DNA: TGTGCCACCTCGACAGGGCTGGGAGAAAAACTGTTTTTT; CDR3 protein: CATSTGLGEKLFF
D gene: -; clone size: -; J gene: TRBJ2-7; V gene: TRBV7-6; CDR3 DNA: TGTGCCAGCAGCACCAGGGACGAGCAGTACTTC; CDR3 protein: CASSTRDEQYF
D gene: TRBD1; clone size: -; J gene: TRBJ1-2; V gene: TRBV5-1; CDR3 DNA: TGCGCCAGCAGCCCGTCGGGACAGAACTATGGCTACACCTTC; CDR3 protein: CASSPSGQNYGYTF
D gene: TRBD2; clone size: -; J gene: TRBJ2-1; V gene: TRBV10-3; CDR3 DNA: TGTGCCATCAGTACGAGGGCCCTAGCGGGCTACAATGAGCAGTTCTTC; CDR3 protein: CAISTRALAGYNEQFF
D gene: -; clone size: -; J gene: TRBJ1-4; V gene: TRBV13; CDR3 DNA: TGTGCCAGCAGCTCGTCCCGGGACACGAGAACTAATGAAAAACTGTTTTTT; CDR3 protein: CASSSSRDTRTNEKLFF
D gene: -; clone size: -; J gene: TRBJ1-6; V gene: TRBV19; CDR3 DNA: TGTGCCAGTAATGGATCTAGGGGAAATTCACCCCTCCACTTT; CDR3 protein: CASNGSRGNSPLHF
D gene: TRBD1; clone size: -; J gene: TRBJ1-2; V gene: TRBV10-2; CDR3 DNA: TGCGCCAGCAGCCCGACAGGGGGTAACTATGGCTACACCTTC; CDR3 protein: CASSPTGGNYGYTF
D gene: -; clone size: -; J gene: TRBJ1-3; V gene: TRBV7-6; CDR3 DNA: TGTGCCAGCAGCTTAGCGCAGGGGTCCGGAAACACCATATATTTT; CDR3 protein: CASSLAQGSGNTIYF
D gene: TRBD1; clone size: few; J gene: TRBJ2-7; V gene: TRBV19; CDR3 DNA: TGTGCCAGTAGTATAGCCCGGGACAGGGGGGGCGAGCAGTACTTC; CDR3 protein: CASSIARDRGGEQYF
D gene: TRBD1; clone size: -; J gene: TRBJ1-2; V gene: TRBV7-3; CDR3 DNA: TGTGCCAGCAGCCCAGGACAGGGGGGCTATGGCTACACCTTC; CDR3 protein: CASSPGQGGYGYTF
D gene: TRBD1; clone size: -; J gene: TRBJ1-1; V gene: TRBV5-1; CDR3 DNA: TGCGCCAGCAGCTCGGACGGACAGGGAGGCACTGAAGCTTTCTTT; CDR3 protein: CASSSDGQGGTEAFF
D gene: -; clone size: -; J gene: TRBJ1-2; V gene: TRBV4-3; CDR3 DNA: TGCGCCAGCAGCCAGATTGGGGCAGGGTCTTCGGGTGGCTACACCTTC; CDR3 protein: CASSQIGAGSSGGYTF
D gene: -; clone size: -; J gene: TRBJ1-1; V gene: TRBV11-2; CDR3 DNA: TGTGCCAGCAGCTTAGACGGGGTAGGGACTGAAGCTTTCTTT; CDR3 protein: CASSLDGVGTEAFF
D gene: TRBD1; clone size: -; J gene: TRBJ2-7; V gene: TRBV4-3; CDR3 DNA: TGCGCCAGCAGCCAAGGGACAGGGGCTATCTACGAGCAGTACTTC; CDR3 protein: CASSQGTGAIYEQYF
D gene: -; clone size: -; J gene: TRBJ2-2; V gene: TRBV15; CDR3 DNA: TGTGCCACCAGCTTACACAGCTTCACCGGGGAGCTGTTTTTT; CDR3 protein: CATSLHSFTGELFF
D gene: TRBD1; clone size: -; J gene: TRBJ1-5; V gene: TRBV7-8; CDR3 DNA: TGTGCCAGCAGCCTCCGGCAGGGGGCATGGGGCAATCAGCCCCAGCATTTT; CDR3 protein: CASSLRQGAWGNQPQHF
D gene: TRBD2; clone size: -; J gene: TRBJ2-3; V gene: TRBV5-4; CDR3 DNA: TGTGCCAGCAGCTGGACTAGCGGGGCCCCAGATACGCAGTATTTT; CDR3 protein: CASSWTSGAPDTQYF
D gene: -; clone size: -; J gene: TRBJ2-3; V gene: TRBV5-1; CDR3 DNA: TGCGCCAGCAGTCGACTCTCCGGGGTTAGCACAGATACGCAGTATTTT; CDR3 protein: CASSRLSGVSTDTQYF
D gene: -; clone size: -; J gene: TRBJ1-4; V gene: TRBV30; CDR3 DNA: TGTGCCTGGAGTGTTGGAGGGGTGGGCGAAAAACTGTTTTTT; CDR3 protein: CAWSVGGVGEKLFF
D gene: TRBD1; clone size: -; J gene: TRBJ1-2; V gene: TRBV30; CDR3 DNA: TGTGCCTGGAGGGAACTCGGACAGGGTTGCGGCTACACCTTC; CDR3 protein: CAWRELGQGCGYTF
D gene: -; clone size: -; J gene: TRBJ2-2; V gene: TRBV6-5; CDR3 DNA: TGTGCCAGCAGTTATTTGAGTACCACCGGGGAGCTGTTTTTT; CDR3 protein: CASSYLSTTGELFF
D gene: TRBD1; clone size: many; J gene: TRBJ2-6; V gene: TRBV19; CDR3 DNA: TGTGCCAGTACCCTCCGGACAGGGGGGTTGGTATCTGGGGCCAACGTCCTGACTTTC; CDR3 protein: CASTLRTGGLVSGANVLTF